This T cell receptor (beta chain) originates from a study of cytomegalovirus exposure and HLA in healthy donors. It was with 60 Vbeta and 13 Jbeta primers that the PCR ran. Clones were read by immunoSEQ multiplex PCR, and TCRdb kept only the in-frame ones, dropping some. The repertoire consists of 220,000 or so clones, with more than 65% occurring once and the leading ten covering under 2%. Points on this clone: No antigen is known for it.

Study conclusions and caveats: By HLA locus, TCR association rates varied in a later analysis, with DRB1 showing the most and HLA-C the fewest. Presence/absence analyses rested on an assumption that sequencing depth was roughly uniform across donors.

Sample: PBMCs. The receptor was derived from a woman aged 25 to 39 in good health and CMV-seronegative.

CDR3 bases: TGTGCCAGCAGCTTAGATGACGGGGACACCTCCTACGAGCAGTACTTC. It codes for CASSLDDGDTSYEQYF. This chain links TRBV11-2 with TRBJ2-7; tentative D call: TRBD1 (6 bases). The CDR3 spans 16 residues. The V gene's germline CDR1 is SGHAT and CDR2 FQNNGV. Trimming removed 0 bases at V and 0 bases at J, with 12 bases between.